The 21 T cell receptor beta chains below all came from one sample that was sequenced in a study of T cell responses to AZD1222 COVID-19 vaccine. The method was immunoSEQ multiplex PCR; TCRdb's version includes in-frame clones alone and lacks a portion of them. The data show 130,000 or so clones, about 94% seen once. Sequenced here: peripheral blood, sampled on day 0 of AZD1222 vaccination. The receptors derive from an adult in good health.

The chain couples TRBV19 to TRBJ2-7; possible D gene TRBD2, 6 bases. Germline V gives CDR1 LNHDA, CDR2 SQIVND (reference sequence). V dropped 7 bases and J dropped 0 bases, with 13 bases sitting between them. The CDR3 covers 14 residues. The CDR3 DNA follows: TGTGCCAGTAAGGGACTCGGGAGCTCCTACGAGCAGTACTTC. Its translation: CASKGLGSSYEQYF.

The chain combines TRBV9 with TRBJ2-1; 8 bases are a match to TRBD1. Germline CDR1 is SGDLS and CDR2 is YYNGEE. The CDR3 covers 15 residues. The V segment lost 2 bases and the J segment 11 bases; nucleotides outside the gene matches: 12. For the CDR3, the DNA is TGTGCCAGCAGCGTCGACAGGGGAAGCAGCGGAAAGCAGTTCTTC. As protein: CASSVDRGSSGKQFF.

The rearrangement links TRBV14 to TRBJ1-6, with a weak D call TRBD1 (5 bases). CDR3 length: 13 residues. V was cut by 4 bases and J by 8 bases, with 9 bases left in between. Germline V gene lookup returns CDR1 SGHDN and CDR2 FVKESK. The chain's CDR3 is CASSPTGHSPLHF. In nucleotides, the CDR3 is TGTGCCAGCAGCCCTACGGGGCATTCACCCCTCCACTTT.

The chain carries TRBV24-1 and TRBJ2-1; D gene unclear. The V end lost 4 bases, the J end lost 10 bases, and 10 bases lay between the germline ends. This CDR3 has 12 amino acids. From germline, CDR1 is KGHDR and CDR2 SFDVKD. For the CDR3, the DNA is TGTGCCACCAGTGACGCTAGTAGGGAGCAGTTCTTC. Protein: CATSDASREQFF.

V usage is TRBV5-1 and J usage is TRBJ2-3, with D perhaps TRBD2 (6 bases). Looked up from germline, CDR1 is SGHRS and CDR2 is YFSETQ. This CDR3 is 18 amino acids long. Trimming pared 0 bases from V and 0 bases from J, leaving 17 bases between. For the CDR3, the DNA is TGCGCCAGCAGCTTGGCGGTGGGTGCGGGGTCTAGCACAGATACGCAGTATTTT. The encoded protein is CASSLAVGAGSSTDTQYF. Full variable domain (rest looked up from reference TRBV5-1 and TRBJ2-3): KAGVTQTPRYLIKTRGQQVTLSCSPISGHRSVSWYQQTPGQGLQFLFEYFSETQRNKGNFPGRFSGRQFSNSRSEMNVSTLELGDSALYLCASSLAVGAGSSTDTQYFGPGTRLTVL.

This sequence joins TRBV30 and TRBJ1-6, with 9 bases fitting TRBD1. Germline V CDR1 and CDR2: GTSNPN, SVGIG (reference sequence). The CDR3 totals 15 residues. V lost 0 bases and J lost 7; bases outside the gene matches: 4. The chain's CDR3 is CAWSVGTGPNSPLHF. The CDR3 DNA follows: TGTGCCTGGAGTGTCGGGACAGGGCCCAATTCACCCCTCCACTTT.

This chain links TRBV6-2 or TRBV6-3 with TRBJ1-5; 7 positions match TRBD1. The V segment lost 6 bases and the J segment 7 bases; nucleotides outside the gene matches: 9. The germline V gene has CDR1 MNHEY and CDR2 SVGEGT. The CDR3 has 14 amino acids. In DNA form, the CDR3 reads TGTGCCAGCAGCGACCAGGGGGGGAGGCAGCCCCAGCATTTT. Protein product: CASSDQGGRQPQHF.

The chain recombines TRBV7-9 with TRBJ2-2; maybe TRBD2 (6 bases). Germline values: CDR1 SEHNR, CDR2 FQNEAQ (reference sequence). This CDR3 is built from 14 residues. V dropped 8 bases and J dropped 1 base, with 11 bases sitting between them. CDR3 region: CASRLVLNTGELFF. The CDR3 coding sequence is TGTGCCAGCCGACTAGTTCTGAACACCGGGGAGCTGTTTTTT.

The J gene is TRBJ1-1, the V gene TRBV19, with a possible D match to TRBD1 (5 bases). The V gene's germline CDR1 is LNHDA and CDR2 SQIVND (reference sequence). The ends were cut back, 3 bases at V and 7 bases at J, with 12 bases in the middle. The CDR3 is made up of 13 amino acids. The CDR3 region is CASSIPGRGEAFF. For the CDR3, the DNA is TGTGCCAGTAGTATCCCCGGGAGGGGTGAAGCTTTCTTT.

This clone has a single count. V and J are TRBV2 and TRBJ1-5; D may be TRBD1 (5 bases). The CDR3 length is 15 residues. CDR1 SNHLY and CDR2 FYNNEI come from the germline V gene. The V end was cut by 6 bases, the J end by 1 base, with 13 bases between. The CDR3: CASRAGYGSNQPQHF. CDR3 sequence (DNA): TGTGCCAGCAGGGCAGGGTATGGAAGCAATCAGCCCCAGCATTTT.

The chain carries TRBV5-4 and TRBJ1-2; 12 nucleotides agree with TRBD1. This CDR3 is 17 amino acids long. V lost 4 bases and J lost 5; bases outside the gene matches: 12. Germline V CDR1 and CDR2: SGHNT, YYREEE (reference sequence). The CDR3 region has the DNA TGTGCCAGCAGCCCCGGGACAGGGGGCGCTCAGGATTATGGCTACACCTTC. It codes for CASSPGTGGAQDYGYTF.

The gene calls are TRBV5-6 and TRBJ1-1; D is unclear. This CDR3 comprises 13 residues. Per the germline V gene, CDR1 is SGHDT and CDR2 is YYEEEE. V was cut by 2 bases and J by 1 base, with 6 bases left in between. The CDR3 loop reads CASSFSQNTEAFF. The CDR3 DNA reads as TGTGCCAGCAGCTTTAGCCAGAACACTGAAGCTTTCTTT.

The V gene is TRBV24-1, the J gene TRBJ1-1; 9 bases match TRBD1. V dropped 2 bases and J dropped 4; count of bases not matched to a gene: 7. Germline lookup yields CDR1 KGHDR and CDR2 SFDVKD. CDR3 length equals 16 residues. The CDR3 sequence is CATSDSGTGTITEAFF. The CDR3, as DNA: TGTGCCACCAGTGATTCCGGGACAGGGACTATCACTGAAGCTTTCTTT.

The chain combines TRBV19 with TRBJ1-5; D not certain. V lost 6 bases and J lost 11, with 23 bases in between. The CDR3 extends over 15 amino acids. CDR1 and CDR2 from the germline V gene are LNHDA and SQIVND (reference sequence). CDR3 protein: CASSPMRTPGLTQHF. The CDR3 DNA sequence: TGTGCCAGTAGCCCAATGAGGACCCCAGGATTGACCCAGCATTTT.

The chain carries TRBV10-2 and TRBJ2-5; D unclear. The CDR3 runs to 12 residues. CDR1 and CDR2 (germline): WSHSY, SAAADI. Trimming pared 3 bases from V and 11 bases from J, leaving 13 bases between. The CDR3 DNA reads TGCGCCAGCAGTGACGACCTAGACCCACAGTACTTC. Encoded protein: CASSDDLDPQYF.

CDR3 coding DNA: TGTGCCAGCAGCTCAGGTCGCAGGGGCCACGAGCAGTACTTC. Translated: CASSSGRRGHEQYF. This rearrangement joins TRBV11-2 to TRBJ2-7; D possibly corresponds to TRBD1 (6 bases). V lost 4 bases, J lost 5 bases, and 15 bases lay in between. This CDR3 spans 14 amino acids. Germline CDR1 SGHAT, CDR2 FQNNGV.

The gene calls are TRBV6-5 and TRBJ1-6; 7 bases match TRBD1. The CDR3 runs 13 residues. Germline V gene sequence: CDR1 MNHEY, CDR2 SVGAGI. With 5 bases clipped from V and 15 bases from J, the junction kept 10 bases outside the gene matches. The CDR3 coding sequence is TGTGCCAGCAGTCAAAGGGACAGAGGAGTCCTCCACTTT. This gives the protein CASSQRDRGVLHF.

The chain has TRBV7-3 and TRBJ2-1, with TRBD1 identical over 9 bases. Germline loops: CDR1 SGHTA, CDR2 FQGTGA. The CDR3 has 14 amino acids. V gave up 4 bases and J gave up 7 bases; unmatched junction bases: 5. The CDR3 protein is CASSSGTGRNEQFF. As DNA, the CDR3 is TGTGCCAGCAGCTCCGGGACAGGGAGAAATGAGCAGTTCTTC. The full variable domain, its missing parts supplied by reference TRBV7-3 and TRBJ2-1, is GAGVSQTPSNKVTEKGKYVELRCDPISGHTALYWYRQSLGQGPEFLIYFQGTGAADDSGLPNDRFFAVRPEGSVSTLKIQRTERGDSAVYLCASSSGTGRNEQFFGPGTRLTVL.

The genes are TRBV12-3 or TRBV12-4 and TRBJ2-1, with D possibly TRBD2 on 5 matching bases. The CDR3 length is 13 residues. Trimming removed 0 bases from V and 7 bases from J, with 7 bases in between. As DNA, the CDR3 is TGTGCCAGCAGTTTAGCCCGGGGAAATGAGCAGTTCTTC. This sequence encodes CASSLARGNEQFF.

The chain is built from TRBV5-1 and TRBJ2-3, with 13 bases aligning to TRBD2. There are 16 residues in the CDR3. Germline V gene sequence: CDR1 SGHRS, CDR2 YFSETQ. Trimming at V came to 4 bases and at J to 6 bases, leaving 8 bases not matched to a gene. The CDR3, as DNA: TGCGCCAGCAGCCTCGGGACTAGCGGGGCGGGGGATACGCAGTATTTT. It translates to CASSLGTSGAGDTQYF.

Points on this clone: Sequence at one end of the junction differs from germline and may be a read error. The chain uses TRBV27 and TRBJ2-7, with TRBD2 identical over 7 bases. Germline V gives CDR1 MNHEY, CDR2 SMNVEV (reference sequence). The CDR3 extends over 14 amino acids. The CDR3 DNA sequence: TGTGCCAGCGGACTTCCGGGACCGTTGGGACTAAGGCACTTC. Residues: CASGLPGPLGLRHF.